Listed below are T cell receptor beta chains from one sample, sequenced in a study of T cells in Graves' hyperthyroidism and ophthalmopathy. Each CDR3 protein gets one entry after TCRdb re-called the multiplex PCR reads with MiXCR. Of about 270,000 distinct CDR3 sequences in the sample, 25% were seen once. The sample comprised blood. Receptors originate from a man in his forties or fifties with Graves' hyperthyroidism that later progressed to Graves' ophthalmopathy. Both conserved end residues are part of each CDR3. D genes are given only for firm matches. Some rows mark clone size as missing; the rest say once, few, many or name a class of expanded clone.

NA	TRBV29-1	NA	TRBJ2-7	CSVGGGGRYEQYF	TGCAGCGTCGGAGGGGGGGGACGCTACGAGCAGTACTTC
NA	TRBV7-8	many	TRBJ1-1	CASSPKTTGMNTEAFF	TGTGCCAGCAGCCCCAAAACTACAGGGATGAACACTGAAGCTTTCTTT
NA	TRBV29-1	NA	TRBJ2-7	CSVQTGTIKEQYF	TGCAGCGTTCAAACCGGGACGATAAAAGAGCAGTACTTC
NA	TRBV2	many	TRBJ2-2	CASSESGAGELFF	TGTGCCAGCAGTGAATCAGGGGCCGGGGAGCTGTTTTTT
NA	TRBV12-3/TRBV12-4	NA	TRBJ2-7	CASSEEPFYEQYF	TGTGCCAGCAGTGAGGAGCCCTTCTACGAGCAGTACTTC
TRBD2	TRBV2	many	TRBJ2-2	CASSQREGPGSGELFF	TGTGCCAGCAGTCAGAGGGAGGGGCCGGGGAGCGGGGAGCTGTTTTTT
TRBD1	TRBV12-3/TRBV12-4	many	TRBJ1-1	CASSSGQGDNEAFF	TGTGCCAGCAGTTCCGGACAGGGGGACAATGAAGCTTTCTTT
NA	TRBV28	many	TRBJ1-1	CAGRGGNTEAFF	TGTGCCGGCCGCGGGGGGAACACTGAAGCTTTCTTT
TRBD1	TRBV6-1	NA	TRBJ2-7	CASSRAQGASSYEQYF	TGTGCCAGCAGCCGCGCACAGGGGGCGAGTTCCTACGAGCAGTACTTC
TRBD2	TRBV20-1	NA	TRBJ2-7	CSARDRGSGSSYEQYF	TGCAGTGCTAGAGATAGGGGTAGCGGGAGTTCTTACGAGCAGTACTTC